A selection of T cell receptor beta chains follows, all from one sample in a study of blood T cell repertoires in COVID-19. Here immunoSEQ multiplex PCR was the method, and the copy in TCRdb shows in-frame clones only, minus some. Among some 360,000 clones, more than 70% were seen once, and the ten largest hold 2.3%. The sequenced material came from peripheral blood. The origin of the receptors is a woman aged 55-75 years with COVID-19, enrolled during active disease. The CDR3 runs from the conserved cysteine through the conserved F or W. The order of the fields is D gene, clone size, V gene, J gene, CDR3 DNA, CDR3 protein. The D gene is left open where the match is weak. The size entry is marked missing in some rows and otherwise reads once, few, many or a size class.

TRBD2	NA	TRBV18	TRBJ2-2	TGTGCCAGCTCACCCCTCCTAGCGGGGAACACCGGGGAGCTGTTTTTT	CASSPLLAGNTGELFF
TRBD2	NA	TRBV3-1/TRBV3-2	TRBJ2-2	TGTGCCAGCAGCCTACGGGGACTAGCCACCGGGGAGCTGTTTTTT	CASSLRGLATGELFF
NA	NA	TRBV3-1/TRBV3-2	TRBJ2-7	TGTGCCAGCAGCATAGACCGAGGCTACGAGCAGTACTTC	CASSIDRGYEQYF
NA	NA	TRBV11-2	TRBJ2-7	TGTGCCAGCAGCTTTCCAGGGCCCAGCCACTACGAGCAGTACTTC	CASSFPGPSHYEQYF
NA	NA	TRBV21-1	TRBJ2-1	TGTGCCAGCAGCCCACGACAGGGGTTCCACAATGAGCAGTTCTTC	CASSPRQGFHNEQFF
NA	NA	TRBV3-1/TRBV3-2	TRBJ2-5	TGTGCCAGCAGCCTCGTCGGGAGCCAAGAGACCCAGTACTTC	CASSLVGSQETQYF
TRBD1	NA	TRBV6-5	TRBJ1-2	TGTGCCAGCAGTAGGACAGGGTCCTATGGCTACACCTTC	CASSRTGSYGYTF
NA	few	TRBV4-1	TRBJ1-5	TGCGCCAGCAGCCAGGGTCCGGGGGGAAGCAATCAGCCCCAGCATTTT	CASSQGPGGSNQPQHF
NA	NA	TRBV27	TRBJ2-6	TGTGCCAGCAGACACATCCCTCAATCTGGGGCCAACGTCCTGACTTTC	CASRHIPQSGANVLTF
NA	NA	TRBV3-1/TRBV3-2	TRBJ2-7	TGTGCCAGCAGCCAAGGAATTGAAAGGGGGGGGCGAAGTGGCGAGCAGTACTTC	CASSQGIERGGRSGEQYF
NA	once	TRBV4-1	TRBJ1-2	TGCGCCAGCAGCCACCCAGCCCGGGAAGCAGCCTATGGCTACACCTTC	CASSHPAREAAYGYTF
TRBD1	NA	TRBV9	TRBJ1-2	TGTGCCAGCAGCGCAAGACAGGGGGATCGCTACACCTTC	CASSARQGDRYTF
TRBD1	NA	TRBV5-1	TRBJ1-4	TGCGCCAGCAGCCCGGGACAGTCAACTAATGAAAAACTGTTTTTT	CASSPGQSTNEKLFF
TRBD2	NA	TRBV18	TRBJ2-5	TGTGCCAGCTCACCACCTAGCGGGGGGTGGGAGACCCAGTACTTC	CASSPPSGGWETQYF
NA	few	TRBV6-1	TRBJ1-2	TGTGCCAGCAGTGAAAATTTGGGGGCGCGTGGCTATGGCTACACCTTC	CASSENLGARGYGYTF
TRBD2	NA	TRBV6-2/TRBV6-3	TRBJ2-3	TGTGCCAGCAGTTCCCCGACTAGCGGGGGATACACAGATACGCAGTATTTT	CASSSPTSGGYTDTQYF
TRBD1	NA	TRBV28	TRBJ1-5	TGTGCCAGCAGGCTGACAGGGATTAATCAGCCCCAGCATTTT	CASRLTGINQPQHF
TRBD1	NA	TRBV28	TRBJ1-2	TGTGCCAGCAGTAGAAATCCCGGGACAGTATGGGGCTACACCTTC	CASSRNPGTVWGYTF